A selection of T cell receptor beta chains follows, all from one sample in a study of blood T cell repertoires in COVID-19. The data were produced by immunoSEQ multiplex PCR, yet TCRdb's version contains in-frame clones alone and is incomplete. The sample carries about 410,000 clones, 75% to 90% recorded once. Material: peripheral blood. The receptors were sampled from a woman aged 30 to 39 with active or convalescent COVID-19. CDR3s include the opening cysteine and the closing phenylalanine or tryptophan. Each record gives: D gene, J gene, clone size, V gene, CDR3 protein, CDR3 DNA. D genes are given only for firm matches. Rows give clone size only sometimes, using once, few, many, or a class for an expanded clone.

D gene: TRBD1
J gene: TRBJ1-1
clone size: NA
V gene: TRBV11-2
CDR3 protein: CASSLETGASEAFF
CDR3 DNA: TGTGCCAGCAGCTTAGAGACAGGGGCTTCTGAAGCTTTCTTT

D gene: NA
J gene: TRBJ2-3
clone size: NA
V gene: TRBV7-7
CDR3 protein: CASSPRLGTTDTQYF
CDR3 DNA: TGTGCCAGCAGCCCTAGATTGGGTACCACAGATACGCAGTATTTT

D gene: NA
J gene: TRBJ1-4
clone size: once
V gene: TRBV3-1/TRBV3-2
CDR3 protein: CASSPGEKLFF
CDR3 DNA: TGTGCCAGCAGTCCGGGGGAAAAACTGTTTTTT

D gene: TRBD1
J gene: TRBJ1-4
clone size: NA
V gene: TRBV7-9
CDR3 protein: CASSLVPLGQHEKLFF
CDR3 DNA: TGTGCCAGCAGCCTCGTCCCGCTGGGACAGCATGAAAAACTGTTTTTT

D gene: TRBD1
J gene: TRBJ2-7
clone size: NA
V gene: TRBV19
CDR3 protein: CASSIVAGTGYYEQYF
CDR3 DNA: TGTGCCAGTAGTATAGTTGCGGGGACAGGGTACTACGAGCAGTACTTC

D gene: NA
J gene: TRBJ1-2
clone size: NA
V gene: TRBV14
CDR3 protein: CASSPRTDYDGYTF
CDR3 DNA: TGTGCCAGCAGCCCCCGGACAGATTACGATGGCTACACCTTC

D gene: TRBD1
J gene: TRBJ2-7
clone size: NA
V gene: TRBV7-9
CDR3 protein: CASSYGEGQGTYEQYF
CDR3 DNA: TGTGCCAGCAGCTACGGGGAGGGACAGGGGACGTACGAGCAGTACTTC

D gene: TRBD2
J gene: TRBJ2-2
clone size: NA
V gene: TRBV3-1/TRBV3-2
CDR3 protein: CASSPVLAGTVGTGELFF
CDR3 DNA: TGTGCCAGCAGCCCCGTGCTAGCGGGGACGGTAGGGACCGGGGAGCTGTTTTTT

D gene: TRBD1
J gene: TRBJ2-1
clone size: NA
V gene: TRBV29-1
CDR3 protein: CSAKTGLDAYEQFF
CDR3 DNA: TGCAGCGCAAAGACAGGGTTGGACGCCTATGAGCAGTTCTTC

D gene: TRBD2
J gene: TRBJ2-5
clone size: NA
V gene: TRBV7-8
CDR3 protein: CASSPPTGLAVQETQYF
CDR3 DNA: TGTGCCAGCAGCCCCCCGACGGGACTAGCGGTTCAAGAGACCCAGTACTTC

D gene: NA
J gene: TRBJ2-3
clone size: NA
V gene: TRBV7-7
CDR3 protein: CASSSTSASTDTQYF
CDR3 DNA: TGTGCCAGCAGCTCTACTAGTGCTAGCACAGATACGCAGTATTTT

D gene: NA
J gene: TRBJ1-1
clone size: NA
V gene: TRBV19
CDR3 protein: CASSNLGGIGTEAFF
CDR3 DNA: TGTGCCAGTAGTAATCTCGGGGGTATAGGTACTGAAGCTTTCTTT

D gene: NA
J gene: TRBJ2-1
clone size: NA
V gene: TRBV29-1
CDR3 protein: CSVEGPTYNEQFF
CDR3 DNA: TGCAGCGTTGAGGGCCCTACCTACAATGAGCAGTTCTTC

D gene: TRBD2
J gene: TRBJ2-5
clone size: NA
V gene: TRBV27
CDR3 protein: CASRLAGGETQYF
CDR3 DNA: TGTGCCAGCAGACTAGCGGGAGGAGAGACCCAGTACTTC

D gene: NA
J gene: TRBJ2-4
clone size: NA
V gene: TRBV23-1
CDR3 protein: CASSQRGKTKNIQYF
CDR3 DNA: TGCGCCAGCAGTCAAAGGGGGAAAACCAAAAACATTCAGTACTTC

D gene: NA
J gene: TRBJ2-1
clone size: NA
V gene: TRBV27
CDR3 protein: CASSWGVSSYNEQFF
CDR3 DNA: TGTGCCAGCAGTTGGGGCGTTAGCTCCTACAATGAGCAGTTCTTC

D gene: TRBD1
J gene: TRBJ2-7
clone size: NA
V gene: TRBV10-2
CDR3 protein: CASGPGQGVYEQYF
CDR3 DNA: TGCGCCAGCGGCCCGGGACAGGGGGTTTACGAGCAGTACTTC

D gene: TRBD2
J gene: TRBJ2-2
clone size: once
V gene: TRBV6-6
CDR3 protein: CASSPQQAGNGELFF
CDR3 DNA: TGTGCCAGCAGTCCCCAACAAGCGGGGAACGGGGAGCTGTTTTTT

D gene: TRBD1
J gene: TRBJ1-1
clone size: few
V gene: TRBV4-2
CDR3 protein: CASSQTRGDTEAFF
CDR3 DNA: TGTGCCAGCAGCCAGACCAGGGGGGACACTGAAGCTTTCTTT

D gene: NA
J gene: TRBJ2-5
clone size: NA
V gene: TRBV28
CDR3 protein: CASSPWTMGYQETQYF
CDR3 DNA: TGTGCCAGCAGTCCTTGGACTATGGGGTACCAAGAGACCCAGTACTTC

D gene: TRBD2
J gene: TRBJ2-1
clone size: NA
V gene: TRBV7-8
CDR3 protein: CASSLFPRRAGAVNEQFF
CDR3 DNA: TGTGCCAGCAGCTTATTTCCCAGACGAGCGGGAGCGGTGAATGAGCAGTTCTTC

D gene: TRBD2
J gene: TRBJ2-7
clone size: NA
V gene: TRBV5-1
CDR3 protein: CASSPRTSGMSYEQYF
CDR3 DNA: TGCGCCAGCAGCCCCCGGACTAGCGGGATGTCGTACGAGCAGTACTTC

D gene: TRBD1
J gene: TRBJ2-5
clone size: NA
V gene: TRBV5-4
CDR3 protein: CASSSTGAQETQYF
CDR3 DNA: TGTGCCAGCAGCTCAACAGGGGCCCAAGAGACCCAGTACTTC

D gene: TRBD1
J gene: TRBJ1-2
clone size: NA
V gene: TRBV15
CDR3 protein: CATIADRELHYGYTF
CDR3 DNA: TGTGCCACCATCGCGGACAGGGAATTACACTATGGCTACACCTTC

D gene: NA
J gene: TRBJ1-5
clone size: NA
V gene: TRBV21-1
CDR3 protein: CASSMDRGLNQPQHF
CDR3 DNA: TGTGCCAGCAGCATGGACAGGGGACTCAATCAGCCCCAGCATTTT

D gene: TRBD1
J gene: TRBJ2-2
clone size: NA
V gene: TRBV19
CDR3 protein: CASRPRDRGRTGELFF
CDR3 DNA: TGTGCCAGTAGACCGCGGGACAGGGGAAGGACCGGGGAGCTGTTTTTT

D gene: NA
J gene: TRBJ2-5
clone size: NA
V gene: TRBV3-1/TRBV3-2
CDR3 protein: CASRYREQETQYF
CDR3 DNA: TGTGCCAGCAGATACCGGGAGCAAGAGACCCAGTACTTC

D gene: NA
J gene: TRBJ1-2
clone size: few
V gene: TRBV12-3/TRBV12-4
CDR3 protein: CASSFQVEGYTF
CDR3 DNA: TGTGCCAGCAGTTTCCAGGTGGAAGGCTACACCTTC

D gene: NA
J gene: TRBJ1-2
clone size: NA
V gene: TRBV19
CDR3 protein: CASSWTLGERYTF
CDR3 DNA: TGTGCCAGCAGTTGGACGCTCGGGGAGCGCTACACCTTC

D gene: NA
J gene: TRBJ1-2
clone size: NA
V gene: TRBV10-1
CDR3 protein: CASSELPEKEAGYTF
CDR3 DNA: TGCGCCAGCAGTGAGTTGCCCGAAAAAGAGGCTGGCTACACCTTC

D gene: TRBD1
J gene: TRBJ1-1
clone size: NA
V gene: TRBV25-1
CDR3 protein: CASSESGQGNTEAFF
CDR3 DNA: TGTGCCAGCAGTGAATCGGGACAGGGGAACACTGAAGCTTTCTTT

D gene: TRBD2
J gene: TRBJ2-7
clone size: few
V gene: TRBV5-6
CDR3 protein: CASSLSGREQYF
CDR3 DNA: TGTGCCAGCAGCTTGTCCGGGAGGGAGCAGTACTTC

D gene: TRBD2
J gene: TRBJ2-7
clone size: NA
V gene: TRBV19
CDR3 protein: CASSIPHARGTVYEQYF
CDR3 DNA: TGTGCCAGTAGTATTCCCCACGCGCGGGGGACCGTCTACGAGCAGTACTTC

D gene: NA
J gene: TRBJ1-3
clone size: NA
V gene: TRBV7-9
CDR3 protein: CASSLVLAFSGNTIYF
CDR3 DNA: TGTGCCAGCAGCTTAGTGTTGGCCTTCTCTGGAAACACCATATATTTT

D gene: NA
J gene: TRBJ1-1
clone size: NA
V gene: TRBV19
CDR3 protein: CASTTREGTEAFF
CDR3 DNA: TGTGCCAGTACCACCCGGGAGGGGACAGAAGCTTTCTTT

D gene: NA
J gene: TRBJ2-5
clone size: once
V gene: TRBV7-9
CDR3 protein: CASSPRWADQETQYF
CDR3 DNA: TGTGCCAGCAGCCCCCGGTGGGCAGACCAAGAGACCCAGTACTTC

D gene: TRBD2
J gene: TRBJ2-5
clone size: NA
V gene: TRBV5-4
CDR3 protein: CASRQDLAGEETQYF
CDR3 DNA: TGTGCCAGCCGTCAGGACCTAGCGGGAGAAGAGACCCAGTACTTC

D gene: TRBD1
J gene: TRBJ1-2
clone size: NA
V gene: TRBV29-1
CDR3 protein: CSAAGQQDVGYTF
CDR3 DNA: TGCAGCGCCGCGGGACAGCAAGACGTCGGCTACACCTTC

D gene: TRBD1
J gene: TRBJ1-1
clone size: NA
V gene: TRBV5-1
CDR3 protein: CASSLGTGETEAFF
CDR3 DNA: TGCGCCAGCAGCTTGGGCACAGGGGAGACTGAAGCTTTCTTT

D gene: TRBD1
J gene: TRBJ2-7
clone size: NA
V gene: TRBV5-1
CDR3 protein: CASSPTGADYEQYF
CDR3 DNA: TGCGCCAGCAGCCCGACAGGGGCTGACTACGAGCAGTACTTC

D gene: NA
J gene: TRBJ2-7
clone size: once
V gene: TRBV12-3/TRBV12-4
CDR3 protein: CASSLGRSYEQYF
CDR3 DNA: TGTGCCAGCAGTTTGGGCAGATCCTACGAGCAGTACTTC

D gene: TRBD1
J gene: TRBJ1-1
clone size: NA
V gene: TRBV5-4
CDR3 protein: CASSLVEGADSEAFF
CDR3 DNA: TGTGCCAGCAGCTTGGTTGAGGGGGCCGACTCTGAAGCTTTCTTT

D gene: NA
J gene: TRBJ2-7
clone size: NA
V gene: TRBV19
CDR3 protein: CASSNRDSAYEQYF
CDR3 DNA: TGTGCCAGTAGTAACAGGGATAGCGCCTACGAGCAGTACTTC

D gene: TRBD2
J gene: TRBJ2-5
clone size: NA
V gene: TRBV5-1
CDR3 protein: CASSLGGSMETQYF
CDR3 DNA: TGCGCCAGCAGCTTGGGCGGGAGCATGGAGACCCAGTACTTC